This T cell receptor (beta chain) was captured by sequencing in a study of shared clonotypes between healthy human individuals (dated by TCRdb to the early 2020s). Describing the broader study: The cohort comprised two women and three men aged 18 to 49 years. The study deeply sequenced blood TCR repertoires of roughly five healthy adults to estimate repertoire size and the extent of clonotype sharing between individuals. To increase sequencing depth and limit assay-specific biases, TCR repertoire library preparation and sequencing were carried out by different laboratories using diverse techniques. Per donor, leukapheresis produced somewhere between about 0.94 and 9 billion PBMCs.

Regarding this clone: Its specific antigen is unknown. The sample holds no much larger clone one base away, and base qualities are not on file.

From the cysteine up to the phenylalanine, the CDR3 has a length of 15 residues. CDR3 DNA is the only sequence kept; it has 45 bases, read in frame from the first base. Via the germline V gene, CDR1 is SGHTA and CDR2 FQGTGA. Trimming takes 5 bases off V and 8 bases off J; junction bases not matched to a gene: 13. Donors were healthy HIV-negative adults with no recently reported acute infections or vaccinations. Every donor was a Caucasian adult residing in Nashville, Tennessee, USA. For unsorted samples, some 90 million PBMCs were counted and genomic DNA was extracted with the QIAamp DNA Blood Mini kit. Blood was obtained by leukapheresis, after which PBMCs were separated by Ficoll-Histopaque density gradient centrifugation and cryopreserved in liquid nitrogen vapor phase. TCR CDR3 regions were amplified from genomic DNA by multiplex PCR using the deep immunoSEQ assay. For each cell subset, the extracted genomic DNA was distributed evenly across all wells of several immunoSEQ 96-well plates, and each plate served as one replicate. For unsorted PBMC, each replicate PCR was loaded with about 300 ng genomic DNA, equivalent to about 30,000 T cell genomes. Ten immunoSEQ deep assay plates were used to sequence unsorted PBMC genomic DNA. Purified libraries were measured with a Qubit 3.0 fluorometer, size-checked on a Bioanalyzer 2100, and measured again with the KAPA Library Quantification kit. A separate single-read 150-cycle Illumina NextSeq 550 flow cell was used to sequence each immunoSEQ 96-well plate. The study's own analysis went as follows. The immunoSEQ output contained only junctional sequences without quality scores, so filtering could not match that applied to full-length reads. To assign V/J genes and CDR3, sequences were annotated against IMGT germline references using PyIR, a Python wrapper for IgBLAST v1.9. Reads were removed for weak V/J assignments (E-value above 1e-6), missing CDR3, stop codons, out-of-frame junctions, or ambiguous translated residues. V3J clonotypes were defined as sequences sharing an identical inferred V gene, J gene, and CDR3 amino acid sequence. Percentage overlap between repertoires was computed as shared unique clonotypes divided by the size of the smaller repertoire. RTK rarefaction, the Chao1 estimator, and Recon v2.1 estimates of unobserved clonotypes were used to assess repertoire richness. TCRdb re-hosts the immuneACCESS table, in-frame sequences only. Its copies lack some clones; in the studies checked, an unresolved V gene accounts for under half of them, and the cause for the rest is not known. V, J and clone size were drawn from that table, and D and trimming were deduced from the DNA. Within this sample are approximately 500,000 clones, with over 70% of them counted one time only. Roughly 13% of the sample belongs to the ten largest clones.

Broader findings and caveats from the paper: Sampling was restricted to blood, and TCR repertoires in tissue are likely to differ from TCR repertoires in blood. Because the study included a small number of donors, the genetic and exposure-history diversity represented was limited. Pairwise subsampling indicated that sequencing depth was expected to affect the degree of clonotype sharing among donors.

The TCR sequence derives from a woman aged 40 to 55 in good health. Some clones in this sample may be carry-over from other donors' samples. The chain is encoded by TRBV7-3 joined to TRBJ1-2; TRBD1 aligns with 8 central bases. Specimen: PBMCs. The nucleotides are TGTGCCAGCAGCCCAAGGGCAGGGGGCGCGGCCGGCTACACCTTC. This encodes CASSPRAGGAAGYTF.